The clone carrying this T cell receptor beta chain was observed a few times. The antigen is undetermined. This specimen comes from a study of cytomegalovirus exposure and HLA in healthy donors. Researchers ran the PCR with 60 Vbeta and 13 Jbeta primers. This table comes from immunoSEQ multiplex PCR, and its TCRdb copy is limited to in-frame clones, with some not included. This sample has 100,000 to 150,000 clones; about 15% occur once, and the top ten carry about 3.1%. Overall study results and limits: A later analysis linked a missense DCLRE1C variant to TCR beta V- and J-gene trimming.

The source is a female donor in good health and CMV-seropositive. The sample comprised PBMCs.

CDR3 sequence: CASSFVGAGAPLHF. The DNA for the CDR3 is TGTGCCAGCAGTTTTGTTGGCGCGGGGGCCCCCCTCCACTTT. The gene calls are TRBV27 and TRBJ1-6, with D perhaps matching TRBD1 (6 bases). CDR1 MNHEY and CDR2 SMNVEV come from the germline V gene (reference sequence). The V gene lost 3 bases and the J gene lost 13 bases, with 16 bases spanning the gap. The CDR3 is made up of 14 amino acids.